These 25 T cell receptor beta chains came from one sample sequenced in a study of blood T cell repertoires in COVID-19. Sequenced by immunoSEQ multiplex PCR; TCRdb stores in-frame clones only, minus some. Of about 210,000 clones in the sample, roughly 89% were seen once. What was sequenced was peripheral blood. The receptors originated from a man aged 55 to 70 who had recovered from COVID-19.

In DNA, the CDR3 is TGTGCCAGTAAAAGTCAAGGGAGCAGCGAGCAGTACTTC. Its protein is CASKSQGSSEQYF. The chain joins TRBV19 to TRBJ2-7; D is perhaps TRBD2 (5 bases). Deletions cut 7 bases from V and 6 bases from J, with 16 bases between. The CDR3 has 13 residues. Germline V CDR1 and CDR2: LNHDA, SQIVND (reference sequence). Full variable domain (missing parts from reference TRBV19 and TRBJ2-7): DGGITQSPKYLFRKEGQNVTLSCEQNLNHDAMYWYRQDPGQGLRLIYYSQIVNDFQKGDIAEGYSVSREKKESFPLTVTSAQKNPTAFYLCASKSQGSSEQYFGPGTRLTVT.

The chain uses TRBV6-5 and TRBJ1-3; TRBD1 is a possible D gene (6 bases). The CDR3 is made up of 14 amino acids. Germline V gene sequence: CDR1 MNHEY, CDR2 SVGAGI. Trimming left V 5 bases short and J 3 bases short, with 11 bases between. The CDR3 spells CASSPQGIGNTIYF. The CDR3 coding sequence is TGTGCCAGCAGTCCTCAGGGGATTGGAAACACCATATATTTT.

The J gene is TRBJ2-7, the V gene TRBV7-2; D unclear. V lost 4 bases, J lost 2 bases, and 12 bases lay in between. The CDR3 contains 14 residues. Germline V CDR1 and CDR2: SGHTA, FQGNSA. The chain's CDR3 is CASSSVLGAYEQYF. CDR3 bases: TGTGCCAGCAGCTCAGTTCTAGGAGCCTACGAGCAGTACTTC.

This chain connects TRBV19 to TRBJ1-5, with D hard to call. The CDR3 spans 13 residues. Trimming cost V 9 bases and J 4 bases, with 13 bases left between them. Germline V lookup: CDR1 LNHDA, CDR2 SQIVND (reference sequence). CDR3: CASRAGLNQPQHF. The CDR3 bases are TGTGCCAGCCGAGCAGGCCTAAATCAGCCCCAGCATTTT.

The J gene is TRBJ2-5, the V gene TRBV7-6; TRBD1 is a possible D gene (5 bases). The V gene's germline CDR1 is SGHVS and CDR2 FNYEAQ. This CDR3 region has 14 residues. Between the trimmed V and J ends, which lost 2 bases and 2 bases, there was a span of 9 bases. This chain's CDR3 is CASSLSSGQETQYF. The CDR3 coding sequence is TGTGCCAGCAGCTTATCATCAGGGCAAGAGACCCAGTACTTC.

This chain connects TRBV4-1 to TRBJ1-4; 8 nucleotides match TRBD1. Trimming cost V 1 base and J 7 bases; bases outside gene matches: 8. CDR1 MGHRA and CDR2 YSYEKL come from the germline V gene. The CDR3 runs 16 residues. The DNA of the CDR3 is TGCGCCAGCAGCCAAGTGCAGGGGGCGCCGACTGAAAAACTGTTTTTT. It yields the protein CASSQVQGAPTEKLFF.

V is TRBV30 and J is TRBJ2-1; 10 nucleotides agree with TRBD2. V shed 1 base, J shed 7 bases, and the junction held 4 bases outside the gene matches. The V gene's germline CDR1 is GTSNPN and CDR2 SVGIG (reference sequence). The CDR3 is 14 amino acids. The CDR3 sequence is CAWSGTSGSNEQFF. The CDR3 DNA follows: TGTGCCTGGAGTGGGACTAGCGGTTCTAATGAGCAGTTCTTC.

The rearrangement links TRBV30 to TRBJ2-3, with 9 bases identical to TRBD1. Losses at the gene ends were 4 bases for V and 5 bases for J; bases not matched to a gene: 4. The CDR3 consists of 13 residues. Germline values: CDR1 GTSNPN, CDR2 SVGIG (reference sequence). The CDR3 region has the DNA TGTGCCTGGAACAGGGGGCATTTAGATACGCAGTATTTT. Protein sequence: CAWNRGHLDTQYF.

The chain carries TRBV30 and TRBJ1-2, with 8 bases aligning to TRBD1. With V trimmed by 3 bases and J by 8 bases, 11 bases remained unmatched. There are 14 residues in the CDR3. The germline CDR1 and CDR2 sequences are GTSNPN and SVGIG (reference sequence). This CDR3 is CAWSGRRGLRGYTF. CDR3 nucleotides: TGTGCCTGGAGCGGACGCAGGGGGCTCAGGGGCTACACCTTC.

The CDR3, as DNA: TGTGCCAGCAGCCGCCACGGGGGGGAGGGCGAGCAGTACTTC. This codes for CASSRHGGEGEQYF. The V and J genes are TRBV6-2 or TRBV6-3 and TRBJ2-7; 8 bases agree with TRBD2. V gave up 6 bases and J gave up 6 bases; unmatched junction bases: 10. The CDR3 is made up of 14 amino acids. The germline V gene has CDR1 MNHEY and CDR2 SVGEGT.

The V gene is TRBV30, the J gene TRBJ1-4, with no clear D. The germline CDR1 and CDR2 sequences are GTSNPN and SVGIG (reference sequence). The CDR3 runs 14 residues. The V and J ends lost 0 bases and 2 bases respectively, with 7 bases between them. Here the CDR3 reads CAWSVLGTNEKLFF. The CDR3, as DNA: TGTGCCTGGAGTGTACTCGGGACTAATGAAAAACTGTTTTTT.

The chain has TRBV4-2 and TRBJ2-6, with D perhaps TRBD2 (6 bases). The length of the CDR3 is 17 residues. Germline CDR1 LGHNA, CDR2 YNFKEQ. With 1 base removed from V and 2 bases from J, the gap between germline ends came to 12 bases. The CDR3 DNA is TGTGCCAGCAGCCAAGGGGGGGTCAGAGCTGGGGCCAACGTCCTGACTTTC. Its translation is CASSQGGVRAGANVLTF.

This clone was detected once. V and J are TRBV10-3 and TRBJ2-1; no clear D. Germline V gene lookup returns CDR1 ENHRY and CDR2 SYGVKD. The V and J ends lost 11 bases and 13 bases respectively, with 21 bases between them. The CDR3 has 12 residues. The CDR3 here is CAGSGPQNYQFF. CDR3 DNA: TGTGCCGGCTCTGGGCCACAGAATTATCAGTTCTTC.

DNA of the CDR3: TGTGCCAGCAGCATACTCTACGAGCAGTACTTC. This codes for CASSILYEQYF. The chain recombines TRBV28 with TRBJ2-7, with D uncertain. Germline V gives CDR1 MDHEN, CDR2 SYDVKM. The V gene lost 6 bases and the J gene lost 3 bases, with 6 bases spanning the gap. The CDR3 spans 11 residues.

This clone was detected a few times. The rearrangement uses TRBV11-2 and TRBJ1-6, with TRBD1 as a possible D gene (5 bases). CDR1 is SGHAT and CDR2 is FQNNGV in the germline V gene. Between the trimmed V and J ends, which lost 6 bases and 9 bases, there was a span of 21 bases. The CDR3 runs 16 residues. This chain's CDR3 is CASSSRTSLLGSPLHF. CDR3 nucleotide sequence: TGTGCCAGCAGTAGCAGGACATCCCTGTTGGGTTCACCCCTCCACTTT.

This rearrangement joins TRBV5-4 to TRBJ1-2, with TRBD1 matching 7 bases. CDR3 size: 15 residues. CDR1 and CDR2 from the germline V gene are SGHNT and YYREEE (reference sequence). V shed 2 bases and J 5 bases; nucleotides not matched to a gene: 9. The CDR3 protein is CASSFGEGATYGYTF. CDR3 nucleotides: TGTGCCAGCAGCTTCGGAGAGGGGGCAACATATGGCTACACCTTC.

This sequence joins TRBV30 and TRBJ2-7; TRBD1 agrees at 8 bases. This CDR3 comprises 15 residues. V was clipped by 7 bases and J by 3 bases; unmatched bases: 14. Looked up from germline, CDR1 is GTSNPN and CDR2 is SVGIG (reference sequence). In DNA, the CDR3 is TGTGCCTCGACCAGAGTAAACAGGGGGGTCTACGAGCAGTACTTC. This codes for CASTRVNRGVYEQYF.

The chain uses TRBV28 and TRBJ2-2, with 11 bases lining up with TRBD2. In germline, CDR1 is MDHEN, CDR2 SYDVKM. The CDR3 has 14 residues. V lost 5 bases to trimming and J lost 6 bases; unmatched junction nucleotides: 2. This chain's CDR3 is CASSPLAGAGELFF. In DNA, the CDR3 is TGTGCCAGCAGTCCACTAGCGGGAGCCGGGGAGCTGTTTTTT.

The table lists this clone with a count of one. The chain employs TRBV6-5 and TRBJ2-7; the D gene is possibly TRBD1 (5 bases). The V end was cut by 0 bases, the J end by 4 bases, with 16 bases between. Germline V CDR1 and CDR2: MNHEY, SVGAGI. This CDR3 region has 16 residues. CDR3 protein: CASSYSGTGYQYEQYF. The CDR3 DNA follows: TGTGCCAGCAGTTACTCGGGAACAGGTTACCAATACGAGCAGTACTTC.

The chain employs TRBV7-9 and TRBJ1-3, with 7 nucleotides matching TRBD1. This CDR3 has 15 residues. J was trimmed by 5 bases and V by 5 bases; bases with no gene match: 9. In germline, CDR1 is SEHNR, CDR2 FQNEAQ (reference sequence). The CDR3 sequence is CASSPDRVQRNTIYF. CDR3 nucleotide sequence: TGTGCCAGCAGCCCAGACAGGGTTCAGAGAAACACCATATATTTT.

CDR3 sequence reads: CASSSEGRYTEAFF. In nucleotides, the CDR3 is TGTGCCAGTAGTTCGGAGGGTAGGTACACTGAAGCTTTCTTT. V usage is TRBV19 and J usage is TRBJ1-1, with D hard to call. V was trimmed by 5 bases and J by 3 bases, leaving 13 bases between them. The CDR3 spans 14 residues. The V gene's germline CDR1 is LNHDA and CDR2 SQIVND (reference sequence).

The chain recombines TRBV2 with TRBJ2-5; 7 nucleotides agree with TRBD1. The CDR3 has 14 residues. Trimming took 6 bases from V and 4 from J; bases not matched to a gene: 8. Germline CDR1 reads SNHLY; CDR2 reads FYNNEI. The CDR3 nucleotides are TGTGCCAGCAGCACCGGGACAGCTGGAGAGACCCAGTACTTC. Its translation is CASSTGTAGETQYF.

J is TRBJ2-2 and V is TRBV5-1, with 8 bases matching TRBD2. The J segment lost 3 bases and the V segment lost 1 base, leaving 2 bases of the junction unmatched. Germline V gene sequence: CDR1 SGHRS, CDR2 YFSETQ. The CDR3 is made up of 15 amino acids. This CDR3 is CASSLSGGDTGELFF. The CDR3 DNA reads TGCGCCAGCAGCTTGTCGGGAGGGGACACCGGGGAGCTGTTTTTT.

The rearrangement uses TRBV11-1 and TRBJ2-7; D is perhaps TRBD2 (6 bases). Germline assignment: CDR1 SGHAT and CDR2 FQDESV (reference sequence). The germline V and J ends were trimmed by 6 bases and 5 bases, with 14 bases remaining between them. The CDR3 totals 13 residues. The CDR3 loop reads CASRRSGSHEQYF. The CDR3 DNA reads TGTGCCAGCAGGAGATCCGGGAGCCACGAGCAGTACTTC.

The V and J genes are TRBV24-1 and TRBJ2-7; 8 nucleotides match TRBD2. V shed 4 bases and J 4 bases; nucleotides not matched to a gene: 5. Per germline, CDR1 KGHDR and CDR2 SFDVKD. CDR3 size: 14 residues. CDR3 in amino acids: CATSDPGTRYEQYF. The CDR3 DNA sequence: TGTGCCACCAGTGACCCCGGGACTAGATACGAGCAGTACTTC.